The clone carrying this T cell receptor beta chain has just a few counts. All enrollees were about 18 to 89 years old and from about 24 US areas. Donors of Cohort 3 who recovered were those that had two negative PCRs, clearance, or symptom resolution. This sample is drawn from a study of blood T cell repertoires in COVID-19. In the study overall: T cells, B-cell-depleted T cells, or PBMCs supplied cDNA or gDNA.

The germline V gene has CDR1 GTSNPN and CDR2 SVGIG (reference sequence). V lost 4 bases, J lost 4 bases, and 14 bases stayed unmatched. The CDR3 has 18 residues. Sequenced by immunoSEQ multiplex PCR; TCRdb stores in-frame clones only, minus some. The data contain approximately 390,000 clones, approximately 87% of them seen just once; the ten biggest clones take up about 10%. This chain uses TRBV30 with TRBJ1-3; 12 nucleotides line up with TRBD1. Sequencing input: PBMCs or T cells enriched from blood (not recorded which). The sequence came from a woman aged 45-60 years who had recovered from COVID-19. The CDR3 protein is CAWTRDRGPPTWGNTIYF. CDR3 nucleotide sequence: TGTGCCTGGACTCGGGACAGGGGGCCTCCAACTTGGGGAAACACCATATATTTT.